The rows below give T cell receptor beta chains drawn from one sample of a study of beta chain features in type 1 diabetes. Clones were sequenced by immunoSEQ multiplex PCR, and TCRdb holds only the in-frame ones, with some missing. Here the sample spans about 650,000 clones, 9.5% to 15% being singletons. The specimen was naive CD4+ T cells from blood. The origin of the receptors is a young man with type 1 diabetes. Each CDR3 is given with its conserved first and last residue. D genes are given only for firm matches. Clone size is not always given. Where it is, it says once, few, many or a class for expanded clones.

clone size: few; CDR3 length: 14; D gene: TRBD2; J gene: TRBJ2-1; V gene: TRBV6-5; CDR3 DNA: TGTGCCAGCAGTCTAGCGGCGCCCTACAATGAGCAGTTCTTC; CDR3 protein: CASSLAAPYNEQFF
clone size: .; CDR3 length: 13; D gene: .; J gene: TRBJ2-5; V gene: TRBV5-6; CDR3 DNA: TGTGCCAGCAGCCTCAGGGGAGGGGAGACCCAGTACTTC; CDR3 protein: CASSLRGGETQYF
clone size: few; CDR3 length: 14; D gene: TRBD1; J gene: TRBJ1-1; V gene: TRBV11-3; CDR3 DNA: TGTGCCAGCAGCTTCGGGACAGGGAACACTGAAGCTTTCTTT; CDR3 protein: CASSFGTGNTEAFF
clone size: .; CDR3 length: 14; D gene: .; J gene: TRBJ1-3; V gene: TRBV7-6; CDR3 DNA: TGTGCCAGCAGCTTTCAACCTACTGGAAACACCATATATTTT; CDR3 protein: CASSFQPTGNTIYF
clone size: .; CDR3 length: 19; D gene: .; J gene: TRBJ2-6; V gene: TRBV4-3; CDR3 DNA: TGCGCCAGCAGCCAAGACCGGGGAGCCGGTTACTCTGGGGCCAACGTCCTGACTTTC; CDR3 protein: CASSQDRGAGYSGANVLTF
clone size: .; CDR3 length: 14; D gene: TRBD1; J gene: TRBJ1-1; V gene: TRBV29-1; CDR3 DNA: TGCAGCGTTGGGACAGGGGCTATGAACACTGAAGCTTTCTTT; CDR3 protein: CSVGTGAMNTEAFF
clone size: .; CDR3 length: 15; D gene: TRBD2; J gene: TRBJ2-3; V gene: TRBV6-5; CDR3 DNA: TGTGCCAGCAGGGGGCTAGCGGGGGTCACAGATACGCAGTATTTT; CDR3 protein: CASRGLAGVTDTQYF
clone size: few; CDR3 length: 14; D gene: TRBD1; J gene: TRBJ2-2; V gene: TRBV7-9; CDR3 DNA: TGTGCCAGCAGCAACGGACAGGACACCGGGGAGCTGTTTTTT; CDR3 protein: CASSNGQDTGELFF
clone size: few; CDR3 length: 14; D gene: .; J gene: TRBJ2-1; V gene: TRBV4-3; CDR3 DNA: TGCGCCAGCAGCCAAGAATTACTAGCCCCCCAGCAGTTCTTC; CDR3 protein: CASSQELLAPQQFF
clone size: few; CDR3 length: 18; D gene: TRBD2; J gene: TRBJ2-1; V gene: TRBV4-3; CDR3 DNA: TGCGCCAGCAGCCAAGATGGCGGGGGAAATCGCAATAACAATGAGCAGTTCTTC; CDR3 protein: CASSQDGGGNRNNNEQFF
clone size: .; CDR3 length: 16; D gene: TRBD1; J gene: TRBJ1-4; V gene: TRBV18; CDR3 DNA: TGTGCCAGCTCCCCCTTTCCGGGACAGGATAATGAAAAACTGTTTTTT; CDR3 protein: CASSPFPGQDNEKLFF
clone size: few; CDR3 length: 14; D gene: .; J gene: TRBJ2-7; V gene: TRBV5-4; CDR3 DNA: TGTGCCAGCAGCTACGGACGGAACTCCTACGAGCAGTACTTC; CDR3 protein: CASSYGRNSYEQYF
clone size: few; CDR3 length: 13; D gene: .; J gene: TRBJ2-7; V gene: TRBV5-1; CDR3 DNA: TGCGCCAGCAGCTTAGACCTCTCCTACGAGCAGTACTTC; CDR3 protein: CASSLDLSYEQYF
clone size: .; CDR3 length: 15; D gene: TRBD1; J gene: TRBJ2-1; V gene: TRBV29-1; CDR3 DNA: TGCAGCGTTGATGTCGGACAGGGGTCCTACAATGAGCAGTTCTTC; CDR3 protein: CSVDVGQGSYNEQFF
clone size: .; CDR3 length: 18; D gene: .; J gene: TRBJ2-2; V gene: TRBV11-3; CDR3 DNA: TGTGCCAGCAGCTTAGGAACTAGTTCCTCGGCGCGCGGCGGGGAGCTGTTTTTT; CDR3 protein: CASSLGTSSSARGGELFF
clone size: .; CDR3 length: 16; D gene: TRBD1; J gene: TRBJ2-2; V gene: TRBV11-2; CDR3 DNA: TGTGCCAGCAGCGGACCCGGGACAGGTGGTACCGGGGAGCTGTTTTTT; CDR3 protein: CASSGPGTGGTGELFF
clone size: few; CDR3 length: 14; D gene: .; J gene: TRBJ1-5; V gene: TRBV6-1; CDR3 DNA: TGTGCCAGCAGTGTCCCCGGAGGATATCAGCCCCAGCATTTT; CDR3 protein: CASSVPGGYQPQHF
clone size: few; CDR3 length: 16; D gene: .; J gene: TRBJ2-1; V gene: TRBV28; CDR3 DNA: TGTGCCAGCAGTTCCCTAACTAGTAACTCCTACAATGAGCAGTTCTTC; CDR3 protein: CASSSLTSNSYNEQFF
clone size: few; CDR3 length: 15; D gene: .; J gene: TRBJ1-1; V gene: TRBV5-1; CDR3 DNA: TGCGCCAGCAGCTTGGAAGCCAGGGTTAACACTGAAGCTTTCTTT; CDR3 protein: CASSLEARVNTEAFF
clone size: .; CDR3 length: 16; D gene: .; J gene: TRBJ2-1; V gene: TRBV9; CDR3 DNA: TGTGCCAGCAGCGCTCGACAGCTCTCTATTGGAAATGAGCAGTTCTTC; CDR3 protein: CASSARQLSIGNEQFF
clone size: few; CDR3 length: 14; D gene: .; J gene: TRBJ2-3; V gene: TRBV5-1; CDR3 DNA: TGCGCCAGCAGCCAACTCAGGGCGAGGGATACGCAGTATTTT; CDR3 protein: CASSQLRARDTQYF
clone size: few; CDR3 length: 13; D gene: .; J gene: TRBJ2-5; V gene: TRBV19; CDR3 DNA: TGTGCCAGTAGTATGGGGGCACGGGAGACCCAGTACTTC; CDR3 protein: CASSMGARETQYF